Listed below are T cell receptor beta chains from one sample, sequenced in a study of T cell responses to AZD1222 COVID-19 vaccine. Sequenced by immunoSEQ multiplex PCR; TCRdb stores in-frame clones only, minus some. The sample comprises some 180,000 clones, 92% of which are singletons, and 1% to 1.5% rests with the top ten. Sequences were derived from peripheral blood, sampled on day 0 of AZD1222 vaccination. Source of these receptors: an adult in good health. Each CDR3 is given with its conserved first and last residue. Clone size is stated in some rows and not others, as once, few, many or a class when expanded.

clone_size: NA
j_call: TRBJ1-6
v_call: TRBV18
cdr3_aa: CASSPPGDTSPLHF

clone_size: once
j_call: TRBJ1-2
v_call: TRBV5-6
cdr3_aa: CASSLDGYGYTF

clone_size: NA
j_call: TRBJ1-2
v_call: TRBV7-9
cdr3_aa: CASISQGQNNYGYTF

clone_size: NA
j_call: TRBJ2-1
v_call: TRBV7-9
cdr3_aa: CASSLMDTVDEQFF

clone_size: once
j_call: TRBJ1-3
v_call: TRBV2
cdr3_aa: CASVQGAGNTIYF

clone_size: NA
j_call: TRBJ1-4
v_call: TRBV6-5
cdr3_aa: CASVQGLNEKLFF

clone_size: NA
j_call: TRBJ2-3
v_call: TRBV4-2
cdr3_aa: CASSQDLWGSTDTQYF

clone_size: NA
j_call: TRBJ2-7
v_call: TRBV5-1
cdr3_aa: CASSKDRDSVYWGEQYF

clone_size: NA
j_call: TRBJ2-3
v_call: TRBV9
cdr3_aa: CASSVTGGGFPDTQYF

clone_size: once
j_call: TRBJ1-4
v_call: TRBV4-3
cdr3_aa: CASSRGDRGNEKLFF

clone_size: NA
j_call: TRBJ2-2
v_call: TRBV5-1
cdr3_aa: CASSGTSGRAGELFF

clone_size: NA
j_call: TRBJ2-5
v_call: TRBV12-5
cdr3_aa: CASGLGRDPRETQYF

clone_size: once
j_call: TRBJ1-3
v_call: TRBV5-1
cdr3_aa: CASTWGRALSGNTIYF

clone_size: NA
j_call: TRBJ1-2
v_call: TRBV30
cdr3_aa: CAWSVYRTGFPLLLGYTF

clone_size: NA
j_call: TRBJ1-5
v_call: TRBV18
cdr3_aa: CASSPGLRGQPQHF

clone_size: NA
j_call: TRBJ2-3
v_call: TRBV4-2
cdr3_aa: CASSQGTSEDTQYF

clone_size: NA
j_call: TRBJ1-2
v_call: TRBV6-5
cdr3_aa: CASSYGRGLGGYTF

clone_size: NA
j_call: TRBJ2-3
v_call: TRBV19
cdr3_aa: CASSIGEPTDTQYF

clone_size: NA
j_call: TRBJ2-5
v_call: TRBV7-2
cdr3_aa: CASSFTGQETQYF

clone_size: NA
j_call: TRBJ1-2
v_call: TRBV28
cdr3_aa: CASRTGVYGYTF

clone_size: NA
j_call: TRBJ2-3
v_call: TRBV27
cdr3_aa: CASSLRYATDTQYF

clone_size: NA
j_call: TRBJ1-5
v_call: TRBV12-3/TRBV12-4
cdr3_aa: CASSLIRDQPQHF

clone_size: NA
j_call: TRBJ2-7
v_call: TRBV21-1
cdr3_aa: CASSADLGDF

clone_size: few
j_call: TRBJ1-1
v_call: TRBV6-1
cdr3_aa: CAMSPGTEAFF

clone_size: NA
j_call: TRBJ1-2
v_call: TRBV6-5
cdr3_aa: CASRDLSTNYGYTF

clone_size: once
j_call: TRBJ1-3
v_call: TRBV30
cdr3_aa: CAWSSRSTSGNTIYF

clone_size: NA
j_call: TRBJ1-1
v_call: TRBV6-2/TRBV6-3
cdr3_aa: CASSSTRNTEAFF

clone_size: NA
j_call: TRBJ2-1
v_call: TRBV18
cdr3_aa: CASSPPSYNEQFF

clone_size: NA
j_call: TRBJ2-7
v_call: TRBV4-1
cdr3_aa: CASSQEVLPTYEQYF

clone_size: NA
j_call: TRBJ1-1
v_call: TRBV27
cdr3_aa: CASGGGQEAFF

clone_size: NA
j_call: TRBJ2-3
v_call: TRBV6-5
cdr3_aa: CASSYRSGVPDTQYF

clone_size: NA
j_call: TRBJ1-3
v_call: TRBV3-1/TRBV3-2
cdr3_aa: CASSQDVAGGNTIYF

clone_size: few
j_call: TRBJ2-3
v_call: TRBV7-5
cdr3_aa: CVRSLGTSTDTQYF

clone_size: once
j_call: TRBJ1-4
v_call: TRBV5-1
cdr3_aa: CASSLDRVNEKLFF

clone_size: NA
j_call: TRBJ2-1
v_call: TRBV21-1
cdr3_aa: CASSKVDTPEQFF

clone_size: NA
j_call: TRBJ2-7
v_call: TRBV5-4
cdr3_aa: CASTHGRSPYEQYF

clone_size: NA
j_call: TRBJ2-1
v_call: TRBV7-9
cdr3_aa: CASSAAGGEQFF

clone_size: NA
j_call: TRBJ2-1
v_call: TRBV5-1
cdr3_aa: CASSLDPNGLYNEQFF

clone_size: NA
j_call: TRBJ1-5
v_call: TRBV27
cdr3_aa: CASRGNDYQPQHF

clone_size: NA
j_call: TRBJ1-4
v_call: TRBV3-1/TRBV3-2
cdr3_aa: CARLYGKLFF

clone_size: NA
j_call: TRBJ1-5
v_call: TRBV5-1
cdr3_aa: CASSLAGGDSQPQHF

clone_size: NA
j_call: TRBJ1-1
v_call: TRBV6-5
cdr3_aa: CASRRASGGEAFF